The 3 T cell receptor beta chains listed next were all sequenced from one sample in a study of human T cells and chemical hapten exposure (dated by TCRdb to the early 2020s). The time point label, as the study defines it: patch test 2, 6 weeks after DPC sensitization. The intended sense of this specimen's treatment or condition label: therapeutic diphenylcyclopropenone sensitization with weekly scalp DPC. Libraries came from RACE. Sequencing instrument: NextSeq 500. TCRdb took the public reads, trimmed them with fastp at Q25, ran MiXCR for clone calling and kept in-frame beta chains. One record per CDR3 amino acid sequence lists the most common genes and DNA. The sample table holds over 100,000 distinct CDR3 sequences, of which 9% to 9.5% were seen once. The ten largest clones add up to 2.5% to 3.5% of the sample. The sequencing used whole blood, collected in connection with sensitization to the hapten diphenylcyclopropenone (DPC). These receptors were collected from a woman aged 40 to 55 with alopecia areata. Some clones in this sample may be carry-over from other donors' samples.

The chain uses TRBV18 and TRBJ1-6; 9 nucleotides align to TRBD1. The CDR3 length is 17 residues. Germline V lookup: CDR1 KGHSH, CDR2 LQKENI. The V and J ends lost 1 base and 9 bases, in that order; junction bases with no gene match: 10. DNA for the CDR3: TGTGCCAGCTCACCACTGGGGACAGGGAGTGGAGTTTCACCCCTCCACTTT. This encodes CASSPLGTGSGVSPLHF.

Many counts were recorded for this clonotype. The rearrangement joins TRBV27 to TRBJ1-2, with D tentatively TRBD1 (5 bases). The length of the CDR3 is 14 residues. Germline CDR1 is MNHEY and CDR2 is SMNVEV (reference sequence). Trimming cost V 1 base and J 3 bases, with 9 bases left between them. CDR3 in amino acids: CASSLYGGDYGYTF. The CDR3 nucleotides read TGTGCCAGCAGTTTATATGGGGGAGACTATGGCTACACCTTC.

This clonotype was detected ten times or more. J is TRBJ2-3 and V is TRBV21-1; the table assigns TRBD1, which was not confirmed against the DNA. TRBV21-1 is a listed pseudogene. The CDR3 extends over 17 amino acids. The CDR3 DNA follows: TGTGCCAGCAGCCAAGGGGGAACCGGGACAGGGCAAGATACGCAGTATTTT. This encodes CASSQGGTGTGQDTQYF.